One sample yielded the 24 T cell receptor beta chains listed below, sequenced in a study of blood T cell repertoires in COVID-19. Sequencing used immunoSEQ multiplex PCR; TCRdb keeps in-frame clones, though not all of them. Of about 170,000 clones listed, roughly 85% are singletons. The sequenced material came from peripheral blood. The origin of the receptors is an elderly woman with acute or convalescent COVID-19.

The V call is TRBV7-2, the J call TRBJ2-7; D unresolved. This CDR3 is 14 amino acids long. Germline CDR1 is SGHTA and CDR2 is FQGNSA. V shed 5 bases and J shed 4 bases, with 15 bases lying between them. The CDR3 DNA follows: TGTGCCAGCAGCCTAGGTCAGTTAGCATACGAGCAGTACTTC. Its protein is CASSLGQLAYEQYF.

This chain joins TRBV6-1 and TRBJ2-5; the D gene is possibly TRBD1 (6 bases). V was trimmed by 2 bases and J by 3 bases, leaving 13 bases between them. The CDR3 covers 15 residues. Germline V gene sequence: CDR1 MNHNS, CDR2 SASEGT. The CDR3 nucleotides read TGTGCCAGCAGTGAACAGGGGACGGGAAAAGAGACCCAGTACTTC. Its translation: CASSEQGTGKETQYF.

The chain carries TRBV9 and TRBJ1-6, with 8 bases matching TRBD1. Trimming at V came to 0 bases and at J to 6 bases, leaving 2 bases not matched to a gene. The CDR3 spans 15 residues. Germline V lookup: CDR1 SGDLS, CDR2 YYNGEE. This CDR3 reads CASSVEQGVNSPLHF. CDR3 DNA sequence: TGTGCCAGCAGCGTAGAACAGGGGGTTAATTCACCCCTCCACTTT.

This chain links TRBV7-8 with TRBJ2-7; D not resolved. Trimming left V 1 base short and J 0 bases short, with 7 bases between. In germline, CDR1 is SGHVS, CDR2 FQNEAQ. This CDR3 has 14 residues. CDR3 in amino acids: CASSLVVSSYEQYF. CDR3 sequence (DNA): TGTGCCAGCAGCTTAGTCGTGTCCTCCTACGAGCAGTACTTC.

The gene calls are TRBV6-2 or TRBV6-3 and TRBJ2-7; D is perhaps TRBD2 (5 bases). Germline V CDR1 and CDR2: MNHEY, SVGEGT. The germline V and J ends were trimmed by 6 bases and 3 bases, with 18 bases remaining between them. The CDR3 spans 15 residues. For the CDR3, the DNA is TGTGCCAGCAGCATACGAGACGGGATTATCTACGAGCAGTACTTC. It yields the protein CASSIRDGIIYEQYF.

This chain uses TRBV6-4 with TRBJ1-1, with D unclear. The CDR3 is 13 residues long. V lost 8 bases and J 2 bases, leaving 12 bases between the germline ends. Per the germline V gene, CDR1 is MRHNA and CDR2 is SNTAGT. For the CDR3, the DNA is TGTGCCAGCTCAATGGAGGTCAACACTGAAGCTTTCTTT. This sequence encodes CASSMEVNTEAFF.

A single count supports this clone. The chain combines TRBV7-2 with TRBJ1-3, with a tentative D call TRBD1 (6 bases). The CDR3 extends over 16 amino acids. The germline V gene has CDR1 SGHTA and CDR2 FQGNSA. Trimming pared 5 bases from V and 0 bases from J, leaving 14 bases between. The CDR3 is CASSQSTGLSGNTIYF. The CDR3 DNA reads TGTGCCAGCAGCCAATCGACAGGTCTCTCTGGAAACACCATATATTTT.

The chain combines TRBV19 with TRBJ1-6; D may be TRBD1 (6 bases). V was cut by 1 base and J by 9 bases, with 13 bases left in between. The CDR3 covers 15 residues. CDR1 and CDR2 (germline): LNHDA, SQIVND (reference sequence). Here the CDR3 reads CASSIVGGLGSPLHF. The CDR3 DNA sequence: TGTGCCAGTAGTATAGTAGGGGGATTAGGTTCACCCCTCCACTTT.

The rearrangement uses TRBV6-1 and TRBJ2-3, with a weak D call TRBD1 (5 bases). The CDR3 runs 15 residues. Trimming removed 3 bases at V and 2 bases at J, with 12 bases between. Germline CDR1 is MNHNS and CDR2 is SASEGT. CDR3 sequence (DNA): TGTGCCAGCAGTGATTCCAGGGCCCACACAGATACGCAGTATTTT. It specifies CASSDSRAHTDTQYF.

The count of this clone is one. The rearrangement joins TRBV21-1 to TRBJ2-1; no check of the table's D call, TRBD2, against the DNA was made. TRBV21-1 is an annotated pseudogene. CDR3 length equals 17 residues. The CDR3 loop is CASSKVRTSGNYNEQFF. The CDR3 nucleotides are TGTGCCAGCAGCAAGGTTAGGACTAGCGGGAACTACAATGAGCAGTTCTTC.

In nucleotides, the CDR3 is TGTGCCACCGGAGGTGTAGGCAATGAGCAGTTCTTC. Its translation: CATGGVGNEQFF. The rearrangement joins TRBV10-3 to TRBJ2-1; maybe TRBD2 (5 bases). The CDR3 spans 12 residues. CDR1 and CDR2 (germline): ENHRY, SYGVKD. Trimming stripped 10 bases from V and 6 bases from J, with 13 bases between.

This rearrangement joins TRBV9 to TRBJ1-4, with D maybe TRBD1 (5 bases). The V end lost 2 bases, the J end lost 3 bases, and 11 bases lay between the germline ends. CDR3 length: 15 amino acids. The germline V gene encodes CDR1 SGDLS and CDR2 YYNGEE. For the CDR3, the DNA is TGTGCCAGCAGCGTTATGGGGGGTTCTAATGAAAAACTGTTTTTT. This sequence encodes CASSVMGGSNEKLFF.

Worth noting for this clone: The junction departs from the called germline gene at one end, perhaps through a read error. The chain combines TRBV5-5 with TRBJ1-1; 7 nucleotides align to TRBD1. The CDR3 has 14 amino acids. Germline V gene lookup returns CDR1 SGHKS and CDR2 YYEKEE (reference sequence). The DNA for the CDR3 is TGCCTGACAGGGTATGATATTGTGAACACTGAAGCTTTCTTT. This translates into CLTGYDIVNTEAFF. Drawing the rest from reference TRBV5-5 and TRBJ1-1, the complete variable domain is DAGVTQSPTHLIKTRGQQVTLRCSPISGHKSVSWYQQVLGQGPQFIFQYYEKEERGRGNFPDRFSARQFPNYSSELNVNALLLGDSALYLCLTGYDIVNTEAFFGQGTRLTVV.

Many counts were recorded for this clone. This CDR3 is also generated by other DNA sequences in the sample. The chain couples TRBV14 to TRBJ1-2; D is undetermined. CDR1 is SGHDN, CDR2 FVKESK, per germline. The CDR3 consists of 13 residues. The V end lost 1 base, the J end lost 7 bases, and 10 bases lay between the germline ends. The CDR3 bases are TGTGCCAGCAGCCAAGTCGGAACAGCTGGCTACACCTTC. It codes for CASSQVGTAGYTF.

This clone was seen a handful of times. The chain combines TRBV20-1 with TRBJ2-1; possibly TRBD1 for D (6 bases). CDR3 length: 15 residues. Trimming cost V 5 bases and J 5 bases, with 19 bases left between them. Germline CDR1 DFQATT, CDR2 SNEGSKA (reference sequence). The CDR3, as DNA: TGCAGTGCTGGTGAACCAAGGGGGTTTAACAATGAGCAGTTCTTC. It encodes CSAGEPRGFNNEQFF.

CDR3 nucleotide sequence: TGCAGCGTTGCCGCGGACAGGGGTGCCCCGATGAACACTGAAGCTTTCTTT. Protein sequence: CSVAADRGAPMNTEAFF. The chain uses TRBV29-1 and TRBJ1-1; 9 nucleotides agree with TRBD1. The CDR3 runs to 17 residues. CDR1 and CDR2 (germline): SQVTM, ANQGSEA. J gave up 0 bases and V 4 bases, and 12 bases lay outside the gene matches.

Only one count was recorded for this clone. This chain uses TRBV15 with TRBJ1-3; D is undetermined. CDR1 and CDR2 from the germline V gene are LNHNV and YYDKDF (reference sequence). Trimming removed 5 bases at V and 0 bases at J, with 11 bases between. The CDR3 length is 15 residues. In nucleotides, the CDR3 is TGTGCCACCAGCGAGGCCATGGGCTCTGGAAACACCATATATTTT. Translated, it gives CATSEAMGSGNTIYF.

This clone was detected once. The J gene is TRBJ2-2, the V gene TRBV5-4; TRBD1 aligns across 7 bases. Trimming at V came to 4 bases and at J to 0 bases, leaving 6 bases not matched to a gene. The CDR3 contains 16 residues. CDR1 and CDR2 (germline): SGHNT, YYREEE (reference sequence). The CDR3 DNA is TGTGCCAGCAGCCCCCGACAGGGAACGAACACCGGGGAGCTGTTTTTT. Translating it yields CASSPRQGTNTGELFF.

In nucleotides, the CDR3 is TGCGCCAGCACCCAATCCTTCGGAGTCGACTATGGCTACACCTTC. Its translation: CASTQSFGVDYGYTF. The chain carries TRBV10-2 and TRBJ1-2; D gene unclear. The V gene lost 7 bases and the J gene lost 3 bases, with 18 bases spanning the gap. Germline V gene data show CDR1 as WSHSY and CDR2 as SAAADI. This CDR3 has 15 amino acids.

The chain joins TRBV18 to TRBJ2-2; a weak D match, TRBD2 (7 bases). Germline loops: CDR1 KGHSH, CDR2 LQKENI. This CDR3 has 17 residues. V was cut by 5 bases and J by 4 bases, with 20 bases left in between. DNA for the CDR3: TGTGCCAGCTCAGAAGGGGGACTCGGCGGGGGCACCGGGGAGCTGTTTTTT. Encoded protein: CASSEGGLGGGTGELFF. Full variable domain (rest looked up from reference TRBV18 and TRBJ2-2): NAGVMQNPRHLVRRRGQEARLRCSPMKGHSHVYWYRQLPEEGLKFMVYLQKENIIDESGMPKERFSAEFPKEGPSILRIQQVVRGDSAAYFCASSEGGLGGGTGELFFGEGSRLTVL.

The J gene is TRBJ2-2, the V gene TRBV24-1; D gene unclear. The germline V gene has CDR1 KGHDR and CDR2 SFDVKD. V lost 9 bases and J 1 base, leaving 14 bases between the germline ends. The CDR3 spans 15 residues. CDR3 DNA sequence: TGTGCCACCTCCGTCGGAGCTTTGAACACCGGGGAGCTGTTTTTT. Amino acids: CATSVGALNTGELFF.

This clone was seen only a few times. The chain's CDR3 is CATSDSGQANTGELFF. CDR3 sequence (DNA): TGTGCCACCAGTGACTCGGGACAGGCGAACACCGGGGAGCTGTTTTTT. V usage is TRBV24-1 and J usage is TRBJ2-2, with TRBD1 matching over 8 bases. V was clipped by 4 bases and J by 0 bases; unmatched bases: 3. Looked up from germline, CDR1 is KGHDR and CDR2 is SFDVKD. The length of the CDR3 is 16 residues.

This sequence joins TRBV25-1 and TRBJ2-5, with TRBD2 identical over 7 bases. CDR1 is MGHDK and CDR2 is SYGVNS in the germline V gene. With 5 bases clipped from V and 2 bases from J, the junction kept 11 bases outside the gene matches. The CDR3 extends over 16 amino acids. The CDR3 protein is CASSLLASGLQETQYF. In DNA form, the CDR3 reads TGTGCCAGCAGTCTTTTGGCTAGCGGACTACAAGAGACCCAGTACTTC.

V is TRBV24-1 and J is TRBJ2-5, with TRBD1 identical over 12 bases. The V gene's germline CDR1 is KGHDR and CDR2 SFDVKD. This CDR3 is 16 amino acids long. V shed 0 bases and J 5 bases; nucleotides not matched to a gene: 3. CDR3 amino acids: CATSDLGDRGRETQYF. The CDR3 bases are TGTGCCACCAGTGATTTGGGGGACAGGGGGCGGGAGACCCAGTACTTC.